This passage covers 6 T cell receptor beta chains from one sample sequenced in a study of T cell repertoires in cytomegalovirus infection. The antigens these receptors bind are not known. Each CDR3 protein gets one entry after TCRdb re-called the reads with MiXCR. Of around 95,000 distinct CDR3 sequences in the sample, 25% to 35% were seen once. Here the sequenced sample was CD8+ T cells from cultured PBMCs, taken from culture after CMV antigen stimulation. These receptors were collected from a human donor in good health (CMV status not recorded). Some clones in this sample may be carry-over from other donors' samples.

The chain is built from TRBV12-3 or TRBV12-4 and TRBJ1-3; no clear D. The CDR3 sequence is 11 residues long. Trimming shortened V by 5 bases and J by 8 bases, and 7 bases separated the two germline ends. For the CDR3, the DNA is TGTGCCAGCAGTCCCGACTACACCATATATTTT. It translates to CASSPDYTIYF.

The chain combines TRBV27 with TRBJ1-6; 10 bases align to TRBD1. The CDR3 covers 17 residues. The germline V gene encodes CDR1 MNHEY and CDR2 SMNVEV (reference sequence). Trimming at V came to 5 bases and at J to 10 bases, leaving 14 bases not matched to a gene. The CDR3 loop is CASSRATGTGVLSPLHF. The CDR3 DNA sequence: TGTGCCAGCAGTCGCGCTACCGGGACAGGGGTGTTGTCACCCCTCCACTTT.

A few counts support this clonotype. The V call is TRBV4-1, the J call TRBJ1-2, with D uncertain. Germline CDR1 MGHRA, CDR2 YSYEKL. This CDR3 is built from 15 residues. Trimming removed 4 bases from V and 5 bases from J, with 17 bases in between. The CDR3 protein is CASSPLGRVKYGYTF. The CDR3 bases are TGCGCCAGCAGCCCCCTGGGGAGGGTGAAATATGGCTACACCTTC.

V gene TRBV5-4 combines with J gene TRBJ2-1; no definite D call. The germline V gene encodes CDR1 SGHNT and CDR2 YYREEE (reference sequence). V dropped 0 bases and J dropped 0 bases, with 10 bases sitting between them. The length of the CDR3 is 16 residues. The CDR3 DNA follows: TGTGCCAGCAGCTTGGATCCGGCGAGCTCCTACAATGAGCAGTTCTTC. Residues: CASSLDPASSYNEQFF.

This clonotype came up a few times. The V call is TRBV28, the J call TRBJ1-5; D is possibly TRBD1 (6 bases). The CDR3 length is 16 residues. The germline V gene encodes CDR1 MDHEN and CDR2 SYDVKM. The V and J ends lost 3 bases and 4 bases respectively, with 16 bases between them. The CDR3 loop is CASSFSQGGWNQPQHF. CDR3 sequence (DNA): TGTGCCAGCAGTTTTTCACAGGGTGGGTGGAATCAGCCCCAGCATTTT.

This chain connects TRBV3-1 to TRBJ1-1; TRBD1 agrees at 7 bases. The CDR3 has 14 amino acids. Germline V gives CDR1 LGHDT, CDR2 YNNKEL (reference sequence). Trimming took 4 bases from V and 0 from J; bases not matched to a gene: 2. The CDR3 DNA is TGTGCCAGCAGCCCGGGACAGATGAACACTGAAGCTTTCTTT. It translates to CASSPGQMNTEAFF.